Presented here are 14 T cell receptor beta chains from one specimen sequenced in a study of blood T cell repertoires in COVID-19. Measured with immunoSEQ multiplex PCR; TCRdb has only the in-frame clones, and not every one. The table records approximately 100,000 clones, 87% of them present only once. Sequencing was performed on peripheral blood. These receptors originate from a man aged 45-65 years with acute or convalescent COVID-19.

The CDR3 sequence is CASTPTNSNQPQHF. Here the CDR3 DNA reads TGTGCCAGCACCCCAACTAATAGCAATCAGCCCCAGCATTTT. The chain links TRBV2 to TRBJ1-5, with D uncertain. CDR1 SNHLY and CDR2 FYNNEI come from the germline V gene. The V end lost 7 bases, the J end lost 0 bases, and 10 bases lay between the germline ends. The CDR3 loop spans 14 amino acids.

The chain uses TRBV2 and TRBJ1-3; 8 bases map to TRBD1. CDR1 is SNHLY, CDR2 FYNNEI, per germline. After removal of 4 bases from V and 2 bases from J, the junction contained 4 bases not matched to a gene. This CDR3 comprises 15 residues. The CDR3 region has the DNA TGTGCCAGCAGTGGAGACAGGGGAACTGGAAACACCATATATTTT. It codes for CASSGDRGTGNTIYF.

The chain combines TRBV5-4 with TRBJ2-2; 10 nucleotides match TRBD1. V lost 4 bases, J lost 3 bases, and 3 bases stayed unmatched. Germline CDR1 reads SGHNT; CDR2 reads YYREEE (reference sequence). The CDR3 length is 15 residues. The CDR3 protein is CASSPGQGHTGELFF. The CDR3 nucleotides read TGTGCCAGCAGCCCGGGACAGGGGCACACCGGGGAGCTGTTTTTT.

In DNA form, the CDR3 reads TGTGCCAGCATTACAAAGGAGGCGGGAGGAAACACCATATATTTT. It yields the protein CASITKEAGGNTIYF. The J gene is TRBJ1-3, the V gene TRBV6-5; D uncertain. Germline-derived CDR1 and CDR2 are MNHEY and SVGAGI. The CDR3 runs to 15 residues. Trimming removed 7 bases from V and 4 bases from J, with 17 bases in between.

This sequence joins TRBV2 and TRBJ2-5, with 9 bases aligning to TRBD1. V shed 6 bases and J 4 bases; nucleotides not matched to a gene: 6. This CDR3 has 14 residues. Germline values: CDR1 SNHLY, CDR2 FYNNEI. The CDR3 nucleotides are TGTGCCAGCAGGGTAACAGGGGGCCGAGAGACCCAGTACTTC. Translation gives CASRVTGGRETQYF.

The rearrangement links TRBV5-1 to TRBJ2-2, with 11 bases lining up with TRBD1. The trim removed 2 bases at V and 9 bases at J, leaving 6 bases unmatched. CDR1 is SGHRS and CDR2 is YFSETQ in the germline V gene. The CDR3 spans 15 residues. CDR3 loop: CASSFLDRGRRELFF. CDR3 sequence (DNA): TGCGCCAGCAGCTTTTTGGACAGGGGGCGACGGGAGCTGTTTTTT.

CDR3 protein: CASSPRLRQSSYNEQFF. The CDR3 bases are TGTGCCAGCAGCCCCCGACTACGACAAAGCTCCTACAATGAGCAGTTCTTC. The genes are TRBV11-2 and TRBJ2-1; D might be TRBD2 (5 bases). The germline gives CDR1 SGHAT, CDR2 FQNNGV. This CDR3 is 17 amino acids long. V shed 5 bases and J shed 0 bases, with 17 bases lying between them. Full variable domain (remainder filled in from reference TRBV11-2 and TRBJ2-1): EAGVAQSPRYKIIEKRQSVAFWCNPISGHATLYWYQQILGQGPKLLIQFQNNGVVDDSQLPKDRFSAERLKGVDSTLKIQPAKLEDSAVYLCASSPRLRQSSYNEQFFGPGTRLTVL.

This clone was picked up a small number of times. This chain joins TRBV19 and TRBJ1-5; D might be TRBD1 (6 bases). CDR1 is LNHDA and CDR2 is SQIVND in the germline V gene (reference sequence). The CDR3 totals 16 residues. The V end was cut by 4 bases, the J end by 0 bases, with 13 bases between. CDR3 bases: TGTGCCAGTAGTAACGACAGGACATATAGCAATCAGCCCCAGCATTTT. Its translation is CASSNDRTYSNQPQHF.

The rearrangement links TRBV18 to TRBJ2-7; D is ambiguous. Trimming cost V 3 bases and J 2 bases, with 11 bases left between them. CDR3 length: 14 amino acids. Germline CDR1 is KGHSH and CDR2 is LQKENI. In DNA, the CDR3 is TGTGCCAGCTCACCCGCCGGAGACCCCTACGAGCAGTACTTC. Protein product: CASSPAGDPYEQYF.

The CDR3 DNA reads TGTGCCAGCAGTCTCAGGACGGGACTAGTCACATACGAGCAGTACTTC. Translated: CASSLRTGLVTYEQYF. The V and J genes are TRBV28 and TRBJ2-7; TRBD2 matches at 8 bases. The CDR3 runs to 16 residues. V lost 5 bases, J lost 4 bases, and 13 bases stayed unmatched. CDR1 and CDR2 from the germline V gene are MDHEN and SYDVKM.

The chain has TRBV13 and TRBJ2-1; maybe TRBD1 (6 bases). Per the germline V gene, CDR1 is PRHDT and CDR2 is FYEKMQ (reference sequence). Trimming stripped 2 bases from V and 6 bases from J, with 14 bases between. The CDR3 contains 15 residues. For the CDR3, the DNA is TGTGCCAGCAGCTTACGGGACACCGTTGTCAATGAGCAGTTCTTC. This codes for CASSLRDTVVNEQFF. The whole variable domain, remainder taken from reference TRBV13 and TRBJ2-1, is AAGVIQSPRHLIKEKRETATLKCYPIPRHDTVYWYQQGPGQDPQFLISFYEKMQSDKGSIPDRFSAQQFSDYHSELNMSSLELGDSALYFCASSLRDTVVNEQFFGPGTRLTVL.

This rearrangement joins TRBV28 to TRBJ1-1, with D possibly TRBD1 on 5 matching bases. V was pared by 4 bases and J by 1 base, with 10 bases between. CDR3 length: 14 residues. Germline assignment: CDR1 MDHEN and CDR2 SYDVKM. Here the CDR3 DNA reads TGTGCCAGCAGTTCCCTCAGGGAGAACACTGAAGCTTTCTTT. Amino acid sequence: CASSSLRENTEAFF.

The DNA of the CDR3 is TGTGCCAGCAGCAGAGACAGTTTTGGAAACACCATATATTTT. Translated, it gives CASSRDSFGNTIYF. The chain is built from TRBV25-1 and TRBJ1-3; tentatively, D is TRBD1 (5 bases). V was shortened by 6 bases and J by 3 bases, with 12 bases between the two germline ends. CDR1 MGHDK and CDR2 SYGVNS come from the germline V gene. The CDR3 is made up of 14 amino acids.

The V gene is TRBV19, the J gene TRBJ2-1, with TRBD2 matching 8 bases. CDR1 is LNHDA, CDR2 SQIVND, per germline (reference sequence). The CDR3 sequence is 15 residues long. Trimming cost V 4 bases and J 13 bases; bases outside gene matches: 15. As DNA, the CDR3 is TGTGCCAGTAGTAAACAACCGGGACTAGGCCACATCCAGTTCTTC. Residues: CASSKQPGLGHIQFF. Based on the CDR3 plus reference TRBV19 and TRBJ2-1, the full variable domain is DGGITQSPKYLFRKEGQNVTLSCEQNLNHDAMYWYRQDPGQGLRLIYYSQIVNDFQKGDIAEGYSVSREKKESFPLTVTSAQKNPTAFYLCASSKQPGLGHIQFFGPGTRLTVL.